These T cell receptor beta chains were read from a single sample in a study of Graves' ophthalmopathy and Graves' hyperthyroidism. TCRdb independently ran MiXCR on the multiplex PCR reads; one entry per CDR3 protein. Altogether 740,000 or so distinct CDR3 sequences are present, roughly 40% being singletons, with the ten largest covering around 40%. The sequenced sample consisted of peripheral blood. The receptors were gathered from an adult man with Graves' ophthalmopathy. The CDR3 runs from the conserved cysteine through the conserved F or W. D genes are given only for firm matches. For some rows the clone size is stated as once, few or many, or as a class when expanded; others skip it.

V	D	size	J	DNA	CDR3
TRBV11-2	NA	many	TRBJ1-6	TGTGCCAGCAGCCACGGGAATTCACCCCTCCACTTT	CASSHGNSPLHF
TRBV2	NA	NA	TRBJ2-6	TGTGCCATCAGTGACCCTCAGGGATCTGGGGCCAACGTCCTGACTTTC	CAISDPQGSGANVLTF
TRBV4-3	NA	few	TRBJ1-6	TGCGCCAGCAGCCAATCGCCATCATCACCCCTCCACTTT	CASSQSPSSPLHF
TRBV25-1	NA	NA	TRBJ2-2	TGTGCCAGCAGCGCGGACAGACGCACCGGGGAGCTGTTTTTT	CASSADRRTGELFF
TRBV28	TRBD1	few	TRBJ1-6	TGTGCCAGCGGGGGACAGAATTCACCCCTCCACTTT	CASGGQNSPLHF
TRBV7-9	NA	NA	TRBJ1-1	TGTGCCAGCAGCTTGCAGAGAGACAGGATGAACACTGAAGCTTTCTTT	CASSLQRDRMNTEAFF
TRBV24-1	NA	NA	TRBJ1-5	TGTGCCAGCAGTTACTCACCTAGCAATCAGCCCCAGCATTTT	CASSYSPSNQPQHF
TRBV14	NA	many	TRBJ2-7	TGTGCCAGCAGCCGGAACTACGAGCAGTACTTC	CASSRNYEQYF
TRBV10-3	TRBD2	NA	TRBJ2-3	TGTGCCATCGATGGCGGGAGGGGCACAGATACGCAGTATTTT	CAIDGGRGTDTQYF
TRBV6-5	NA	few	TRBJ2-3	TGTGCCAGCAGTTATCAGGGAAGTGTAGATACGCAGTATTTT	CASSYQGSVDTQYF
TRBV10-2	NA	many	TRBJ1-6	TGCGCCAGCAGTGCTCGGGGGGATTTTGGGTCACCCCTCCACTTT	CASSARGDFGSPLHF
TRBV20-1	TRBD2	NA	TRBJ2-5	TGCAGTGCTAGAGACTGGACTAGCGGGAGGTGGGCAGAGACCCAGTACTTC	CSARDWTSGRWAETQYF
TRBV13	NA	many	TRBJ1-6	TGTGCCAGCAGCTTCGGACGGGGGAAGCATAATTCACCCCTCCACTTT	CASSFGRGKHNSPLHF
TRBV7-9	TRBD1	NA	TRBJ2-7	TGTGCCAGCAGTCTGGGGACAGATTACGGGCAGTACTTC	CASSLGTDYGQYF
TRBV10-3	TRBD1	many	TRBJ2-5	TGTGCCATCAGTGCCACAGGGGGAGAGACCCAGTACTTC	CAISATGGETQYF
TRBV19	NA	NA	TRBJ1-1	TGCGCCAGCAGCCACGGGACGATAAACACTGAAGCTTTCTTT	CASSHGTINTEAFF
TRBV7-9	NA	NA	TRBJ1-1	TGTGCCAGCAGCGTTGATCCCGGGGGATGGACTGAAGCTTTCTTT	CASSVDPGGWTEAFF
TRBV5-1	TRBD1	NA	TRBJ2-7	TGCGCCAGCAGCTGGGGACCGGGGACAGCGAAAAAACAGTACTTC	CASSWGPGTAKKQYF
TRBV24-1	TRBD1	many	TRBJ1-2	TGTGCCACCAGTGAATCAACAGGGGACCGGCACTATGGCTACACCTTC	CATSESTGDRHYGYTF
TRBV6-1	NA	NA	TRBJ2-2	TGTGCCAGCAGCCATACCCCCGGGGAGCTGTTTTTT	CASSHTPGELFF
TRBV7-2	TRBD2	few	TRBJ2-7	TGTGCCAGCAGTTACTCAGTAGCGGGGGGCATCCAACAGTACTTC	CASSYSVAGGIQQYF
TRBV20-1	NA	once	TRBJ1-3	TGCAGTGCTAAAGGGGATCTCGGCTCTGGAAACACCATATATTTT	CSAKGDLGSGNTIYF
TRBV6-5	TRBD1	many	TRBJ2-7	TGTGCCAGCAGTACGAACAGGGGGCTCGTCAACGAGCAGTACTTC	CASSTNRGLVNEQYF
TRBV29-1	TRBD2	NA	TRBJ2-5	TGCAGCGTTGAACAGTTTCGAGCGGGGGGACAAGAGACCCAGTACTTC	CSVEQFRAGGQETQYF
TRBV2	TRBD1	many	TRBJ1-5	TGTGCCAGCAGCGGGACAGGGGGAAACAATCAGCCCCAGCATTTT	CASSGTGGNNQPQHF
TRBV20-1	NA	NA	TRBJ2-2	TGCAGTGCTAGAGTATCGTGGGGGGCGAAGCAGGGGGCCGGGGAGCTGTTTTTT	CSARVSWGAKQGAGELFF
TRBV9	NA	NA	TRBJ2-7	TGCGCCAGCAGCCAAGGTCCGTCTCTAGGGGTCCCTTACGAGCAGTACTTC	CASSQGPSLGVPYEQYF
TRBV2	NA	NA	TRBJ1-3	TGTGCCAGCAGTGACGGGGGGCCTGGAAACACCATATATTTT	CASSDGGPGNTIYF
TRBV19	NA	NA	TRBJ2-7	TGTGCCAGTAGGGGTGAGTTTGTGGGCTTGCGCGAGCAGTACTTC	CASRGEFVGLREQYF
TRBV20-1	NA	NA	TRBJ2-7	TGCAGTGCTAGTGGCGATGGGAGGTTCTACGAGCAGTACTTC	CSASGDGRFYEQYF
TRBV10-3	TRBD1	many	TRBJ2-7	TGTGCCATCAGTGAACAGGGGGCGCCCAGGGACGAGCAGTACTTC	CAISEQGAPRDEQYF
TRBV10-2	NA	few	TRBJ2-7	TGCGCCAGCAGTGAAACAACCGCCTACGAGCAGTACTTC	CASSETTAYEQYF
TRBV11-3	TRBD1	few	TRBJ1-2	TGTGCCAGCAGCGGTACCGGGACAGGGGACGGCTACACCTTC	CASSGTGTGDGYTF
TRBV11-2	NA	NA	TRBJ2-7	TGTGCCAGCAGCTTAGAATTCCGTCATTTTTACTTC	CASSLEFRHFYF
TRBV12-3/TRBV12-4	NA	NA	TRBJ2-7	TGTGCCAGCAGCCCTAAGGCAGGGGTATCGCGGTACGAGCAGTACTTC	CASSPKAGVSRYEQYF